This T cell receptor (beta chain) was identified in a study of CXCR3-negative and CXCR3-positive naive CD8 T cells. Study findings and constraints: Surface CD5 looked about the same in the naive subsets, so the authors worked out TCR strength from TRB CDR3 properties. Whereas both naive subsets had comparably high diversity, memory CD8+ cells had much lower diversity. Naive cells with CXCR3 showed TRB CDR3s that were more hydrophobic than those in CXCR3-negative naive cells.

The CDR3 sequence is 18 residues long. CDR1 and CDR2 from the germline V gene are MNHEY and SVGEGT. Every subset of CD8+ T cells was sorted in triplicate at some 310,000 cells each. Through 5' RACE with UMI labels, the TRB cDNA libraries were prepared. For each CDR3 protein, TCRdb gives one entry from its re-call of the 5' RACE reads, without DNA. The listing records some 120,000 distinct CDR3 sequences. For this clonotype: Its specificity is unknown.

Sequencing was done on a sample of naive CXCR3+ CD8+ T cells from blood. Stated subset: CD45RO-CCR7+CD27+CD95- naive CD8+ T cells expressing CXCR3 (TNR3+). V usage is TRBV6-2 or TRBV6-3 and J usage is TRBJ1-1. This sequence was found in a human donor in good health. Some clones in this sample may be carry-over from other donors' samples. The CDR3 spells CASSYPKAFLAENTEAFF.